Listed below are T cell receptor beta chains from one sample, sequenced in a study of blood T cell repertoires in COVID-19. Method: immunoSEQ multiplex PCR; TCRdb's copy keeps in-frame clones and lacks some. The top ten clones hold under 15% of a sample with 280,000 or so clones, approximately 89% of them seen once. Sequenced material: peripheral blood. These receptors were obtained from a woman aged 60-70 years with acute or convalescent COVID-19. The CDR3 runs from the conserved cysteine through the conserved F or W. A D gene is named only where the DNA matches it firmly. The size field is filled for only some rows; it gives once, few, many or a size class.

>TRBV7-6|15|.|.|TRBJ2-7
TGTGCCAGCAGCATGGGACACAATAAAGACTACGAGCAGTACTTC
CASSMGHNKDYEQYF
>TRBV14|13|.|.|TRBJ1-1
TGTGCCAGCAGCCCTGGTAGGAACACTGAAGCTTTCTTT
CASSPGRNTEAFF
>TRBV6-6|15|.|.|TRBJ1-6
TGTGCCAAGCAACAGCCAACAGGACGCGGGGCACCCCTCCACTTT
CAKQQPTGRGAPLHF
>TRBV28|14|TRBD2|.|TRBJ2-7
TGTGCCAGCAGCCAAAGCGGGGGGACCTACGAGCAGTACTTC
CASSQSGGTYEQYF
>TRBV30|14|.|.|TRBJ1-1
TGTGCCTGGAGGGGGACGAGGGAGGTCACTGAAGCTTTCTTT
CAWRGTREVTEAFF
>TRBV19|14|TRBD2|.|TRBJ2-7
TGTGCCAGTAGTATCGGACTAGCGGGAGGGGAGCAGTACTTC
CASSIGLAGGEQYF
>TRBV20-1|11|.|.|TRBJ1-2
TGCAGTGCTGGACAGTTCTATGGCTACACCTTC
CSAGQFYGYTF
>TRBV4-1|17|.|few|TRBJ1-1
TGCGCCAGCAGCCAAGATCTTATCCAGGTTAAGAACACTGAAGCTTTCTTT
CASSQDLIQVKNTEAFF
>TRBV3-1/TRBV3-2|14|.|.|TRBJ2-1
TGTGCCAGCAGCCATCGGGGGAACTACAATGAGCAGTTCTTC
CASSHRGNYNEQFF
>TRBV2|14|.|.|TRBJ1-5
TGTGCCAGCAGTGGGGGGGGTTTGGGTCAGCCCCAGCATTTT
CASSGGGLGQPQHF
>TRBV7-3|12|.|.|TRBJ1-2
TGTGCCAGCACCTCGAGGGGGGGTGGCTACACCTTC
CASTSRGGGYTF
>TRBV9|16|TRBD1|.|TRBJ2-7
TGTGCCAGCAGCGTAGAAGTCAACAGGGGGCTTGGAGAGCAGTACTTC
CASSVEVNRGLGEQYF
>TRBV2|13|TRBD1|.|TRBJ1-5
TGTGCCAGCACCGGGACAGTAGGACAGCCCCAGCATTTT
CASTGTVGQPQHF
>TRBV15|14|TRBD1|.|TRBJ1-2
TGTGCCACCAGCACGGGACAGGGGGCTGGCGGCTACACCTTC
CATSTGQGAGGYTF
>TRBV5-4|13|.|.|TRBJ1-2
TGTGCCAGCAGCTTGGCCGGGTCCGGCGGCTACACCTTC
CASSLAGSGGYTF
>TRBV28|14|.|.|TRBJ1-1
TGTGCCAGCAGTTTACCCCCCGGCAATACAGGAGCTTTCTTT
CASSLPPGNTGAFF
>TRBV30|15|.|.|TRBJ2-3
TGTGCCTGGAGTCCCCTCCTTAATGGCCCAGATACGCAGTATTTT
CAWSPLLNGPDTQYF
>TRBV5-6|15|TRBD2|once|TRBJ2-7
TGTGCCAGCAGCTTGCCGGGAGGTCGGTCCTACGAGCAGTACTTC
CASSLPGGRSYEQYF
>TRBV7-3|14|TRBD1|.|TRBJ2-7
TGTGCCAGCAGCCCCTCCGGACAGGGTTACGAGCAGTACTTC
CASSPSGQGYEQYF
>TRBV27|14|TRBD1|few|TRBJ1-6
TGTGCCAGCAGTTCGACAGGGGGCGGCTCACCCCTCCACTTT
CASSSTGGGSPLHF
>TRBV14|18|TRBD2|.|TRBJ2-3
TGTGCCAGCAGCCTAAGTTCTCCCGGGGGGGTCCTCTGTTATACGCAGTATTTT
CASSLSSPGGVLCYTQYF
>TRBV7-2|15|.|once|TRBJ2-7
TGTGCCAGCGGGGTCCGGAGGGCCTTGTACTACGAGCAGTACTTC
CASGVRRALYYEQYF
>TRBV12-3/TRBV12-4|13|.|few|TRBJ1-3
TGTGCCAGCAGCCAGGGTTCTGGAAACACCATATATTTT
CASSQGSGNTIYF
>TRBV4-3|14|TRBD1|.|TRBJ2-1
TGCGCCAGCAGCCAAACGACAGGGTTGGATGAGCAGTTCTTC
CASSQTTGLDEQFF
>TRBV2|17|TRBD1|once|TRBJ2-6
TGTGCCAGCAGAGGGACAGGGGGCTACTCTGGGGCCAACGTCCTGACTTTC
CASRGTGGYSGANVLTF
>TRBV27|14|.|.|TRBJ2-7
TGTGCCAGCAGTCCACGGGACTCCGCGGGCGAGCAGTACTTC
CASSPRDSAGEQYF
>TRBV5-4|14|TRBD2|.|TRBJ2-1
TGTGCCAGCAGCAAATTGGGACTAGCAGAAGAGCAGTTCTTC
CASSKLGLAEEQFF
>TRBV2|11|.|.|TRBJ1-6
TGTGCCAGCAGTGACGATTCACCCCTCCACTTT
CASSDDSPLHF
>TRBV2|15|.|.|TRBJ1-3
TGTGCCAGCACCTCCCGACCCCGCGGTGGAAACACCATATATTTT
CASTSRPRGGNTIYF
>TRBV19|14|.|.|TRBJ1-6
TGTGCCAGTAGTATGGAGGACCAAAGGTCACCCCTCCACTTT
CASSMEDQRSPLHF
>TRBV3-1/TRBV3-2|14|TRBD2|once|TRBJ2-5
TGTGCCAGCAGCCAAGGCGGGGGGGGCGGGACCCAGTACTTC
CASSQGGGGGTQYF
>TRBV5-6|15|.|.|TRBJ1-1
TGTGCCAGCAGCTTGGGACAGCTCCGGGGGACTGAAGCTTTCTTT
CASSLGQLRGTEAFF
>TRBV18|14|TRBD1|.|TRBJ1-1
TGTGCCAGCTCACCCAGACAGGGAGGCACTGAAGCTTTCTTT
CASSPRQGGTEAFF
>TRBV24-1|15|.|.|TRBJ1-1
TGTGCCACCAGTGATTCTCGGGGGGCTATCACTGAAGCTTTCTTT
CATSDSRGAITEAFF
>TRBV5-4|15|.|.|TRBJ1-1
TGTGCCAGCCTCCCAGTCGCGGGGTCTTACACTGAAGCTTTCTTT
CASLPVAGSYTEAFF
>TRBV5-1|14|TRBD1|.|TRBJ1-1
TGCGCCAGCAGCTTGGGTCAGGGGGGCACTGAAGCTTTCTTT
CASSLGQGGTEAFF
>TRBV27|19|TRBD1|.|TRBJ1-5
TGTGCCAGCAGTTTATTCGTGACAGGGGGCGAAATTAGCAATCAGCCCCAGCATTTT
CASSLFVTGGEISNQPQHF
>TRBV5-1|14|.|.|TRBJ1-2
TGCGCCAGCAGCTTGGCGGGGGGGGCGCAAGGCTACACCTTC
CASSLAGGAQGYTF
>TRBV30|14|.|.|TRBJ1-6
TGTGCCTGGAGTGTGGGAGGTCGGAATTCACCCCTCCACTTT
CAWSVGGRNSPLHF
>TRBV10-3|16|TRBD1|.|TRBJ1-1
TGTGCCATCAGTGAGTCGGGACAGGGGGCAGGGTCTGAAGCTTTCTTT
CAISESGQGAGSEAFF